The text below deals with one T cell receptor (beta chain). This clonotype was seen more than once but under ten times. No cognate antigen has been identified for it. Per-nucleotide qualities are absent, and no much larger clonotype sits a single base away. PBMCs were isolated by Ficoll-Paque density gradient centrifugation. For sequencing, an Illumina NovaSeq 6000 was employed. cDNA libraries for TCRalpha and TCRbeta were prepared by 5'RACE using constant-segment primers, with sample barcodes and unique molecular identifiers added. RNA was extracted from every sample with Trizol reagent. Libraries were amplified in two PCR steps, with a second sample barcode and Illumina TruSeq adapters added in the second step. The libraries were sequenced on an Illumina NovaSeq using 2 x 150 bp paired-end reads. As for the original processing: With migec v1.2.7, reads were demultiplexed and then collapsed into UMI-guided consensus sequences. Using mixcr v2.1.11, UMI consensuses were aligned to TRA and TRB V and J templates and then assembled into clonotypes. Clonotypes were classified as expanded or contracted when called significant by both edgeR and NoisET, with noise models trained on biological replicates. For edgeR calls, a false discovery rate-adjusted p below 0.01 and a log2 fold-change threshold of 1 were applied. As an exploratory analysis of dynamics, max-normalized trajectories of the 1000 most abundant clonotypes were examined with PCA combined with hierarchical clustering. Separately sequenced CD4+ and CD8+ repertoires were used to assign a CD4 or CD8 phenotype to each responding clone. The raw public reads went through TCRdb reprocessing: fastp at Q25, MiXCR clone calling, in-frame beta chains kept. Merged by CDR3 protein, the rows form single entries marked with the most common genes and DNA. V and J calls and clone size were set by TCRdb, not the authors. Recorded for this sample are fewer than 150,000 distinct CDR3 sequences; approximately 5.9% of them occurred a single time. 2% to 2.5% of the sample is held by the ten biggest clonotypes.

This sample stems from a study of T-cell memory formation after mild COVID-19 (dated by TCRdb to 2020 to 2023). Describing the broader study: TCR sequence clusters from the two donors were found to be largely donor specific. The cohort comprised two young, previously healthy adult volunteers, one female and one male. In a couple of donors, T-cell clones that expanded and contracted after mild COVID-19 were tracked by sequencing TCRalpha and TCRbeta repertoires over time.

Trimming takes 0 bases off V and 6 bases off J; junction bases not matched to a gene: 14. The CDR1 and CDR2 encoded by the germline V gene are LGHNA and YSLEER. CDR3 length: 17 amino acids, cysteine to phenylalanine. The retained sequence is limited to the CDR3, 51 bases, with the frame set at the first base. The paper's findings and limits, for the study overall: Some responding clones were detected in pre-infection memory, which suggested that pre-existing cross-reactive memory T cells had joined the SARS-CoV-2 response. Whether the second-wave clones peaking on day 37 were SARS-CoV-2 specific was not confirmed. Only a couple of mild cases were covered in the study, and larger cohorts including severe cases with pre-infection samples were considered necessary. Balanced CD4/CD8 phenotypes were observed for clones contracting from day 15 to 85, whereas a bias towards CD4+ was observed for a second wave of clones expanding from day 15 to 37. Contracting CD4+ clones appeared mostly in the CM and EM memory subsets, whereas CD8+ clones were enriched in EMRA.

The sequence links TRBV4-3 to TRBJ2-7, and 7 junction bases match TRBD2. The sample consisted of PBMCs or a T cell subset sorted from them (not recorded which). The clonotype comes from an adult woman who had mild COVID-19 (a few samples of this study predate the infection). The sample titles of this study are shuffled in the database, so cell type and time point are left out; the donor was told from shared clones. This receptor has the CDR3 CASSQDPTGGSLSEQYF. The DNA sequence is TGCGCCAGCAGCCAAGATCCGACGGGAGGTTCCCTCTCCGAGCAGTACTTC.